What follows is one TCR beta chain and its context. Its antigen remains unidentified. It has no much larger one-base neighbor in the sample; base qualities were not kept. The data originate from a study of blood T cell repertoires in COVID-19 (dated by TCRdb to about 2020). For the wider study: The collaborator samples originated in the United States, Italy and Spain and spanned the acute and convalescent phases of COVID-19. The samples were drawn from two sources: the first 160 participants of the ongoing ImmuneRACE study, and fewer than 1,500 subjects contributed by 6 global collaborators. The sample metadata nearly always contained a de-identified subject ID, COVID-19 status, age in years and sex. A freely available public database, intended as a resource for researchers studying the immune response to SARS-CoV-2, is where the repertoires were released. Deeply sampled blood TCRbeta repertoires from subjects exposed to, actively infected with, or recovered from COVID-19 were included in the dataset. The material from the prospective study consisted of cDNA or gDNA derived from T cells, B-cell-depleted T cells, or PBMCs. Where available, HLA class I and class II types were obtained from metadata supplied by the sample provider rather than from assay-based typing. What the work shows at the level of the full study, not this receptor alone: The amount of clinical and demographic metadata varied by source and participant and was provided uncurated.

Whole blood was collected in K2EDTA tubes by collaborating institutions according to the institutions' own protocols. For TCRbeta analysis, collaborators shipped samples as frozen whole blood, isolated PBMCs, or DNA extracted from either of those sample types. TCRbeta CDR3 regions were amplified from genomic DNA by means of the immunoSEQ Assay, a bias-controlled multiplex PCR. On the study's bioinformatics: Nucleated cell counts per sample were estimated from amplification of reference gene primers within the assay. To quantify the absolute abundance of each unique TCRbeta CDR3 rearrangement, sequence reads were collapsed and filtered. For each sample, productive Simpson clonality was calculated as the square root of Simpson's diversity index over productive rearrangements. TCRdb stores this immuneACCESS table with in-frame sequences only. Part of the clones is absent; in the studies checked, under half of the shortfall reflects unresolved V genes, and no reason is known for the rest. The V and J calls and clone size come from that table; D and trimming were worked out from the DNA. The sample table contains more than 150,000 clones; only one count was recorded for more than 85% of them. Approximately 0.56% of the sample belongs to the ten largest clones.

V loses 2 bases of germline sequence and J loses 0 bases, and the interval between the two ends is 13 bases. As encoded in the germline V gene, CDR1 is MGHRA while CDR2 is YSYEKL. The CDR3, cysteine through phenylalanine, is 16 amino acids long. Only CDR3 DNA remains: 48 bases, in frame from the first base. Recombination joined TRBV4-1 with TRBJ1-2; a tentative D call is TRBD1 (6 bases match). Sequencing was carried out using peripheral blood. The source is a man aged 50-60 years with acute or convalescent COVID-19. The encoded CDR3 is CASSQPGTNANYGYTF. The DNA sequence follows: TGCGCCAGCAGCCAACCCGGGACAAATGCTAACTATGGCTACACCTTC.